Below, 7 T cell receptor beta chains from the same sample are listed, as sequenced in a study of Ad26.COV2.S vaccination and SARS-CoV-2 variants (dated by TCRdb to about 2021). The treatment or condition label, read with the paper, signifies: some 20 received Ad26.COV2.S at low or high dose, single or two shots; five or six received placebo; per-sample allocation not given. Repertoires of vaccine and placebo recipients were sequenced from samples collected on day 63 after the first injection. Library prep was done by the immunoSEQ multiplex PCR assay. The table comes from immuneACCESS by way of TCRdb, which keeps in-frame sequences with V and J called. Part of the clones is missing from these tables; in studies checked, under half for an unresolved V gene and the rest for unknown reasons. The sample data list 350,000 to 400,000 clones, and approximately 90% of these were observed just once. The top ten constitute 3.5% of the sample.

The sample here was peripheral blood, taken in a trial of Ad26.COV2.S vaccine versus placebo. The receptor set was obtained from a person aged 18-60 years who received the Ad26.COV2.S COVID-19 vaccine or a placebo.

The genes are TRBV29-1 and TRBJ1-2; perhaps TRBD1 as D (6 bases). V shed 6 bases and J shed 0 bases, with 11 bases lying between them. This CDR3 comprises 13 residues. Germline loops: CDR1 SQVTM, CDR2 ANQGSEA. This CDR3 is CSVRTVANYGYTF. The CDR3 DNA is TGCAGCGTGCGGACAGTCGCTAACTATGGCTACACCTTC.

This chain uses TRBV19 with TRBJ2-1; D gene unclear. Germline loops: CDR1 LNHDA, CDR2 SQIVND (reference sequence). The CDR3 spans 12 residues. The germline V and J ends were trimmed by 5 bases and 8 bases, with 10 bases remaining between them. CDR3 DNA: TGTGCCAGTAGTGACCAGGTCGATGAGCAGTTCTTC. It is translated as CASSDQVDEQFF.

V is TRBV6-5 and J is TRBJ1-1; D is ambiguous. This CDR3 has 15 residues. Germline CDR1 is MNHEY and CDR2 is SVGAGI. Deletions cut 6 bases from V and 1 base from J, with 15 bases between. The CDR3 protein is CASRRRGRGNTEAFF. DNA of the CDR3: TGTGCCAGCAGGCGTCGAGGGCGGGGGAACACTGAAGCTTTCTTT.

This clone was observed a handful of times. V is TRBV4-3 and J is TRBJ1-5, with D unresolved. V was pared by 0 bases and J by 1 base, with 7 bases between. The length of the CDR3 is 15 residues. CDR1 is LGHNA, CDR2 YSLEER, per germline. CDR3 region: CASSQEVASNQPQHF. The CDR3 nucleotides are TGCGCCAGCAGCCAAGAGGTGGCGAGCAATCAGCCCCAGCATTTT.

Regarding this clone: One junction end does not reproduce the germline sequence, and a read error may be involved. The chain joins TRBV3-1 (or the pseudogene TRBV3-2) to TRBJ2-2, with 7 nucleotides matching TRBD2. Germline V lookup: CDR1 LGHDT, CDR2 YNNKEL (reference sequence). The CDR3 runs 16 residues. The CDR3 protein is CARSQGTGGNTGELFF. CDR3 nucleotide sequence: TGTGCCCGCAGCCAAGGGACGGGGGGGAACACCGGGGAGCTGTTTTTT.

Points on this clone: An end of the junction does not agree with germline; a read error may underlie this. The J gene is TRBJ2-3, the V gene TRBV7-8; D is ambiguous. From germline, CDR1 is SGHVS and CDR2 FQNEAQ. This CDR3 contains 11 residues. The CDR3 sequence: CASSIADTQYF. In nucleotides, the CDR3 is TGTGCCAGCAGCATAGCAGATACGCAGTATTTT.

The chain employs TRBV9 and TRBJ2-7; no clear D. Trimming shortened V by 0 bases and J by 6 bases, and 10 bases separated the two germline ends. CDR3 length: 13 residues. Germline V gene lookup returns CDR1 SGDLS and CDR2 YYNGEE. For the CDR3, the DNA is TGTGCCAGCAGCGTAGGGGTTCGGTCCGAGCAGTACTTC. Translation gives CASSVGVRSEQYF. Based on the CDR3 plus reference TRBV9 and TRBJ2-7, the full variable domain is DSGVTQTPKHLITATGQRVTLRCSPRSGDLSVYWYQQSLDQGLQFLIQYYNGEERAKGNILERFSAQQFPDLHSELNLSSLELGDSALYFCASSVGVRSEQYFGPGTRLTVT.